The source of this T cell receptor beta chain is a study of CD8 T cells in Susac syndrome. CD8+ and CD4+ blood T cells underwent TCR beta sequencing. Treatment-naive patients with stable or active relapsing-remitting disease were the multiple sclerosis controls. The V and J ends lost 8 bases and 6 bases respectively, with 23 bases between them. The CDR3 sequence is 15 residues long. Study-wide points: Individuals included in the TCR sequencing and HLA analysis were acknowledged by the study to be relatively few in number.

The RNA, about 0.45 to 1 ug, was put through reverse transcription using random hexamers. The method of amplification for TCR beta CDR3 was immunoSEQ multiplex PCR, covering 54 Vbeta and 13 Jbeta. TCRdb re-called the immunoSEQ multiplex PCR reads through MiXCR, storing one row per CDR3 protein. The table has about 210,000 distinct CDR3 sequences, 95% seen once. Details on this clonotype: No antigen is known for it.

The sequence was obtained from a human donor with multiple sclerosis. Material: CD4+ T cells from PBMCs. The rearrangement joins TRBV23-1 to TRBJ2-7, with D unresolved. TRBV23-1 is an open reading frame whose function is uncertain. CDR3 sequence reads: CASVRQPPRPFEQYF. Written as DNA, the CDR3 is TGCGCCAGCGTCAGGCAACCCCCCCGGCCCTTCGAGCAGTACTTC.